A single sample gave rise to the 16 T cell receptor beta chains below, sequenced in a study of shared clonotypes between healthy human individuals. Profiling relied on immunoSEQ multiplex PCR, and the TCRdb table lists in-frame clones only, not all of them. Of hundreds of thousands of clones in the sample, around 74% are singletons; the top ten hold roughly 1.7%. Source material: memory CD4+ T cells sorted from blood. The subset here: CD45RA-negative fraction. These TCRs come from a woman aged 25 to 39 in good health.

The genes are TRBV7-6 and TRBJ2-1; D is possibly TRBD1 (6 bases). The length of the CDR3 is 14 residues. Trimming removed 1 base at V and 10 bases at J, with 14 bases between. The V gene's germline CDR1 is SGHVS and CDR2 FNYEAQ. The CDR3 DNA reads TGTGCCAGCAGCTTAGTCGCAGGGGCTGGAGAGCAGTTCTTC. Its translation: CASSLVAGAGEQFF.

This chain connects TRBV2 to TRBJ2-4; 9 bases match TRBD1. The CDR3 runs to 14 residues. CDR1 and CDR2 (germline): SNHLY, FYNNEI. V was clipped by 6 bases and J by 6 bases; unmatched bases: 6. The CDR3 here is CASRGGQGSNIQYF. The CDR3 DNA reads as TGTGCCAGCAGGGGCGGACAGGGGTCAAACATTCAGTACTTC. Based on the CDR3 plus reference TRBV2 and TRBJ2-4, the full variable domain is EPEVTQTPSHQVTQMGQEVILRCVPISNHLYFYWYRQILGQKVEFLVSFYNNEISEKSEIFDDQFSVERPDGSNFTLKIRSTKLEDSAMYFCASRGGQGSNIQYFGAGTRLSVL.

The gene calls are TRBV5-4 and TRBJ2-4; D perhaps matches TRBD1 (5 bases). Germline V gives CDR1 SGHNT, CDR2 YYREEE (reference sequence). V gave up 0 bases and J gave up 4 bases, with 8 bases separating them. The CDR3 spans 14 residues. CDR3: CASSLGQTKNIQYF. CDR3 coding DNA: TGTGCCAGCAGCTTGGGACAGACTAAAAACATTCAGTACTTC.

This chain connects TRBV6-4 to TRBJ2-2; D is ambiguous. The CDR3 runs to 13 residues. Between the trimmed V and J ends, which lost 4 bases and 4 bases, there was a span of 7 bases. From germline, CDR1 is MRHNA and CDR2 SNTAGT. CDR3 sequence (DNA): TGTGCCAGCAGTGCAAGTGGCACCGGGGAGCTGTTTTTT. Residues: CASSASGTGELFF.

This chain connects TRBV10-3 to TRBJ1-2, with D perhaps matching TRBD1 (6 bases). The V gene's germline CDR1 is ENHRY and CDR2 SYGVKD. V lost 3 bases, J lost 6 bases, and 11 bases lay in between. This CDR3 contains 13 residues. CDR3 loop: CAISEGAGDGYTF. CDR3 coding DNA: TGTGCCATCAGTGAAGGGGCAGGGGATGGCTACACCTTC.

This rearrangement joins TRBV4-1 to TRBJ1-5, with D possibly being TRBD1 (5 bases). The ends were cut back, 8 bases at V and 3 bases at J, with 14 bases in the middle. The CDR3 is made up of 14 amino acids. Germline loops: CDR1 MGHRA, CDR2 YSYEKL. The CDR3 region is CASGGVMANQPQHF. CDR3 nucleotides: TGCGCCAGCGGAGGGGTGATGGCCAATCAGCCCCAGCATTTT.

This clone was observed many times. This same CDR3 is encoded by further DNA sequences in the sample. The V and J genes are TRBV27 and TRBJ2-1; 7 bases agree with TRBD2. Germline trimming cut 3 bases from V and 3 bases from J; bases unmatched to any gene: 5. CDR1 and CDR2 from the germline V gene are MNHEY and SMNVEV (reference sequence). This CDR3 comprises 15 residues. This chain's CDR3 is CASSLSSGYYNEQFF. CDR3 nucleotides: TGTGCCAGCAGTTTGTCTAGCGGATACTACAATGAGCAGTTCTTC.

The chain joins TRBV19 to TRBJ2-5; 12 bases agree with TRBD2. Trimming took 6 bases from V and 0 from J; bases not matched to a gene: 5. This CDR3 has 16 residues. Germline loops: CDR1 LNHDA, CDR2 SQIVND (reference sequence). CDR3 sequence reads: CASRRTSGRNQETQYF. CDR3 bases: TGTGCCAGTAGACGAACTAGCGGGAGGAACCAAGAGACCCAGTACTTC.

The chain has TRBV29-1 and TRBJ2-1; weak D call: TRBD2 (5 bases). V was cut by 8 bases and J by 0 bases, with 17 bases left in between. The CDR3 loop spans 15 amino acids. Per the germline V gene, CDR1 is SQVTM and CDR2 is ANQGSEA. CDR3 nucleotide sequence: TGCAGCACCCCCTCGGGGTCGAGCTCCTACAATGAGCAGTTCTTC. Translated, it gives CSTPSGSSSYNEQFF.

The chain joins TRBV7-2 to TRBJ1-6, with a tentative D call TRBD1 (5 bases). Trimming cost V 5 bases and J 3 bases, with 8 bases left between them. In germline, CDR1 is SGHTA, CDR2 FQGNSA. The CDR3 runs to 14 residues. CDR3 sequence reads: CASSLQGYNSPLHF. CDR3 nucleotide sequence: TGTGCCAGCAGCCTCCAGGGCTATAATTCACCCCTCCACTTT.

The genes are TRBV5-1 and TRBJ2-7; 15 nucleotides line up with TRBD2. In germline, CDR1 is SGHRS, CDR2 YFSETQ. The CDR3 sequence is 16 residues long. Trimming took 3 bases from V and 5 from J; bases not matched to a gene: 6. The CDR3 DNA reads TGCGCCAGCAGCTCAGGGACTAGCGGGAGGATCCACGAGCAGTACTTC. This translates into CASSSGTSGRIHEQYF. Using reference TRBV5-1 and TRBJ2-7 for the parts outside the CDR3, the full variable domain is KAGVTQTPRYLIKTRGQQVTLSCSPISGHRSVSWYQQTPGQGLQFLFEYFSETQRNKGNFPGRFSGRQFSNSRSEMNVSTLELGDSALYLCASSSGTSGRIHEQYFGPGTRLTVT.

The chain has TRBV10-3 and TRBJ1-1, with 12 nucleotides matching TRBD1. Germline trimming cut 6 bases from V and 6 bases from J; bases unmatched to any gene: 8. Germline V lookup: CDR1 ENHRY, CDR2 SYGVKD. The CDR3 loop spans 15 amino acids. The CDR3 coding sequence is TGTGCCATCAGGTCAGGGACAGGGGGCAGCGCTGAAGCTTTCTTT. It codes for CAIRSGTGGSAEAFF.

The genes are TRBV7-7 and TRBJ2-2; 7 positions agree with TRBD1. The CDR3 spans 15 residues. V shed 4 bases, J shed 4 bases, and the junction held 6 bases outside the gene matches. Per the germline V gene, CDR1 is SSHAT and CDR2 is FNYEAQ (reference sequence). The CDR3 DNA reads TGTGCCAGCAGCTCATGGACAGGAGGCACCGGGGAGCTGTTTTTT. Encoded protein: CASSSWTGGTGELFF.

The V gene is TRBV10-3, the J gene TRBJ2-2; D gene ambiguous. Per the germline V gene, CDR1 is ENHRY and CDR2 is SYGVKD. The CDR3 runs to 15 residues. The V and J ends lost 1 base and 3 bases respectively, with 9 bases between them. CDR3 coding DNA: TGTGCCATCAGTGAGTTTTCTTGGGACACCGGGGAGCTGTTTTTT. Translated, it gives CAISEFSWDTGELFF.

The sample holds a few counts of this clone. The genes are TRBV5-4 and TRBJ1-2; D is ambiguous. V was cut by 1 base and J by 6 bases, with 10 bases left in between. The CDR3 has 13 amino acids. From germline, CDR1 is SGHNT and CDR2 YYREEE (reference sequence). The CDR3 region has the DNA TGTGCCAGCAGCTTGACGACGGATGATGGCTACACCTTC. Residues: CASSLTTDDGYTF.

This clone was seen repeatedly, ten times or more. J is TRBJ1-1 and V is TRBV7-3; D possibly corresponds to TRBD1 (5 bases). V gave up 5 bases and J gave up 1 base, with 11 bases separating them. This CDR3 is 14 amino acids long. Germline V gene sequence: CDR1 SGHTA, CDR2 FQGTGA. As DNA, the CDR3 is TGTGCCAGCAGCGCCTCGACAGAGAACACTGAAGCTTTCTTT. Residues: CASSASTENTEAFF.